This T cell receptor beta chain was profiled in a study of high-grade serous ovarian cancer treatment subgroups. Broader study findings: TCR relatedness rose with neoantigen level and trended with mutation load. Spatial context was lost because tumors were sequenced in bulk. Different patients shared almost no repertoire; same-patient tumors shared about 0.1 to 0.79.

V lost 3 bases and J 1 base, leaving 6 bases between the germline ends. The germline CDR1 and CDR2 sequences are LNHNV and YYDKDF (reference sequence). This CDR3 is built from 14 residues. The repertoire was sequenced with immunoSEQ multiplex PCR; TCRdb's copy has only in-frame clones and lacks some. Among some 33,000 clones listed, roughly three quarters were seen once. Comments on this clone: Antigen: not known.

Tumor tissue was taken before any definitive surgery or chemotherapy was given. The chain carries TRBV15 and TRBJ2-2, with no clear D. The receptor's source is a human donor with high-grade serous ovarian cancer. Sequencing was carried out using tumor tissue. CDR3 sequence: CATSRGLNTGELFF. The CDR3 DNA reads TGTGCCACCAGCAGGGGGTTGAACACCGGGGAGCTGTTTTTT.